Listed here is a single T cell receptor (beta chain). This entry belongs to a study of blood T cell repertoires in COVID-19. Generated by immunoSEQ multiplex PCR, the TCRdb table keeps only in-frame clones and is missing some. The table has more than 100,000 clones, around 89% seen once; the top ten hold around 2.1%. The specimen sequenced was peripheral blood. This receptor was taken from a man in his 70s with active COVID-19.

CDR3 protein: CASSQTGVGHGYTF. The CDR3 coding sequence is TGTGCCAGCAGCCAAACAGGGGTTGGCCATGGCTACACCTTC. The chain uses TRBV6-2 or TRBV6-3 and TRBJ1-2; 7 bases fit TRBD1. The CDR3 totals 14 residues. Trimming took 6 bases from V and 6 from J; bases not matched to a gene: 10. The germline gives CDR1 MNHEY, CDR2 SVGEGT.